Shown below are 5 T cell receptor beta chains from a single sample sequenced in a study of metastatic and nonmetastatic thyroid tumors. TCRdb reprocessed the PCR reads via MiXCR. This table has about 35,000 clones, approximately 19% appearing once. Until they underwent thyroid surgery, no patient had received any treatment. The sample comprised blood. The receptors here all came from a female donor with papillary thyroid cancer or a benign thyroid nodule (not recorded which). Some clones in this sample may be carry-over from other donors' samples.

The sample holds many counts of this clone. The chain carries TRBV20-1 and TRBJ2-3, with 7 bases identical to TRBD2. The V gene's germline CDR1 is DFQATT and CDR2 SNEGSKA (reference sequence). The V segment lost 4 bases and the J segment 3 bases; nucleotides outside the gene matches: 10. The CDR3 is made up of 15 amino acids. CDR3 loop: CSATLSGKRTDTQYF. In DNA, the CDR3 is TGCAGTGCTACTCTAAGCGGGAAGAGAACAGATACGCAGTATTTT.

The chain couples TRBV5-4 to TRBJ2-4; D possibly corresponds to TRBD1 (5 bases). The CDR3 covers 14 residues. The germline gives CDR1 SGHNT, CDR2 YYREEE (reference sequence). V was cut by 4 bases and J by 0 bases, with 8 bases left in between. The CDR3, as DNA: TGTGCCAGCAGCACGACAGTAGCCAAAAACATTCAGTACTTC. As protein: CASSTTVAKNIQYF.

This clone was seen repeatedly, ten times or more. This chain uses TRBV11-2 with TRBJ1-2; perhaps TRBD1 as D (6 bases). The germline CDR1 and CDR2 sequences are SGHAT and FQNNGV. V was cut by 3 bases and J by 0 bases, with 17 bases left in between. The CDR3 spans 17 residues. DNA for the CDR3: TGTGCCAGCAGCTTGGAACAGGGTTGGGGGGCTAACTATGGCTACACCTTC. Translated: CASSLEQGWGANYGYTF.

This clone was detected many times. V is TRBV27 and J is TRBJ2-7; 11 bases fit TRBD2. CDR1 is MNHEY, CDR2 SMNVEV, per germline (reference sequence). After removal of 6 bases from V and 4 bases from J, the junction contained 5 bases not matched to a gene. CDR3 length: 14 amino acids. This chain's CDR3 is CASRRLAGWYEQYF. CDR3 in DNA: TGTGCCAGCAGGAGACTAGCGGGATGGTACGAGCAGTACTTC.

The chain couples TRBV4-1 to TRBJ1-6; a possible D gene is TRBD1 (6 bases). V lost 0 bases and J lost 3, with 18 bases in between. The germline V gene encodes CDR1 MGHRA and CDR2 YSYEKL. The CDR3 is made up of 19 amino acids. The CDR3 DNA follows: TGCGCCAGCAGCCAAGATGGTCCGGGGGGCGACTGCTATAATTCACCCCTCCACTTT. The encoded protein is CASSQDGPGGDCYNSPLHF.